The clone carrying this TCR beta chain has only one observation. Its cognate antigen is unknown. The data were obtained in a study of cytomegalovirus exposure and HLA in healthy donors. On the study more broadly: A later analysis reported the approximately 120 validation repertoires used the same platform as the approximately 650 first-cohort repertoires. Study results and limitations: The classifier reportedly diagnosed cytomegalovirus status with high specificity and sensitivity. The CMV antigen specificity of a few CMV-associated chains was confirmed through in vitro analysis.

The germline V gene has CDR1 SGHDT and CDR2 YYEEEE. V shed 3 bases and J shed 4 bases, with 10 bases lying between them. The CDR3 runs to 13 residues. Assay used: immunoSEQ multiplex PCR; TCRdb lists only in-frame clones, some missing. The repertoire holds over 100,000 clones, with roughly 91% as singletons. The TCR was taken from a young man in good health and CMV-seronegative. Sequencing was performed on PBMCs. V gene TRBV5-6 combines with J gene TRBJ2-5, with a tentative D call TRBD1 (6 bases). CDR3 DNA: TGTGCCAGCAGCTACAGGGTAACAGAGACCCAGTACTTC. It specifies CASSYRVTETQYF.